This TCR beta chain emerged from a study of technical replicates of blood from a handful of donors. Per germline, CDR1 SGHTA and CDR2 FQGTGA. This CDR3 region has 13 residues. Trimming stripped 3 bases from V and 4 bases from J, with 9 bases between. TCRdb's table, derived via immunoSEQ multiplex PCR, lists solely in-frame clones and lacks some. The table has more than 65,000 clones, about 92% seen once. The chain couples TRBV7-3 to TRBJ1-1; D might be TRBD1 (6 bases). Sequences were obtained from T cells isolated from PBMCs. This TCR was sampled from a human donor in good health. The CDR3 region is CASSFRGGTEAFF. CDR3 sequence (DNA): TGTGCCAGCAGCTTTAGGGGGGGCACTGAAGCTTTCTTT.